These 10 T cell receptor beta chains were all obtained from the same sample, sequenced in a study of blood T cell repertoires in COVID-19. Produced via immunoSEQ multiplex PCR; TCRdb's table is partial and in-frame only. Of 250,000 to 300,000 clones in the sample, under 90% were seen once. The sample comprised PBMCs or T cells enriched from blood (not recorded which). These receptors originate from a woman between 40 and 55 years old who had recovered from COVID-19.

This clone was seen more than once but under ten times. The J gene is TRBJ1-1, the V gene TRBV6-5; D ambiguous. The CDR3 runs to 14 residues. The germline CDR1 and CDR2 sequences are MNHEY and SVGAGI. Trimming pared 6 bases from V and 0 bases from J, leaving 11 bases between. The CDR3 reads CASRPNRLNTEAFF. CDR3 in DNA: TGTGCCAGCAGACCAAACAGATTGAACACTGAAGCTTTCTTT.

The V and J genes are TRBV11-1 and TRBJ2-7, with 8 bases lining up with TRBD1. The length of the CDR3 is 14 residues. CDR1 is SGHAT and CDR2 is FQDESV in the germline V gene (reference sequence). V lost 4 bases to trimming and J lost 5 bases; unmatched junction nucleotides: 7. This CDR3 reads CASSSQGAANEQYF. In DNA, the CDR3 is TGTGCCAGCAGCTCTCAGGGGGCAGCTAACGAGCAGTACTTC.

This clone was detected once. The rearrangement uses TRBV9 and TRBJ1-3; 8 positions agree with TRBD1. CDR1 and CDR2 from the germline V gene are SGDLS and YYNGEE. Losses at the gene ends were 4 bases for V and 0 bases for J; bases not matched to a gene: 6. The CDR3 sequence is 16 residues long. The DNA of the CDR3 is TGTGCCAGCAGCAACGGACAGGGCGACTCTGGAAACACCATATATTTT. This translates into CASSNGQGDSGNTIYF. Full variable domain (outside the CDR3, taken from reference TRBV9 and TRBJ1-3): DSGVTQTPKHLITATGQRVTLRCSPRSGDLSVYWYQQSLDQGLQFLIQYYNGEERAKGNILERFSAQQFPDLHSELNLSSLELGDSALYFCASSNGQGDSGNTIYFGEGSWLTVV.

CDR3 amino acids: CASSLGGGHKPYNEQFF. The CDR3 DNA follows: TGTGCCAGCAGTCTCGGTGGGGGACACAAGCCCTACAATGAGCAGTTCTTC. This chain connects TRBV6-6 to TRBJ2-1, with a tentative D call TRBD1 (6 bases). V lost 5 bases to trimming and J lost 2 bases, with 19 bases between them. Germline loops: CDR1 MNHNY, CDR2 SVGAGI (reference sequence). The CDR3 totals 17 residues.

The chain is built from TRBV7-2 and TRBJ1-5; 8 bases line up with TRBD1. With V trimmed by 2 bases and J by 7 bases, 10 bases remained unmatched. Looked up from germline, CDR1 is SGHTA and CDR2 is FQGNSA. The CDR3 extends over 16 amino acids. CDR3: CASSLYTQGAGQPQHF. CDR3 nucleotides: TGTGCCAGCAGCTTATATACGCAGGGGGCTGGGCAGCCCCAGCATTTT.

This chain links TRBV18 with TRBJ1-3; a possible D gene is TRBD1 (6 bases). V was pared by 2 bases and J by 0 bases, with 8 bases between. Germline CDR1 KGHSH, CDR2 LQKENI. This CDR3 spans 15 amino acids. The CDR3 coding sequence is TGTGCCAGCTCACCAGGACAGAACTCTGGAAACACCATATATTTT. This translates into CASSPGQNSGNTIYF.

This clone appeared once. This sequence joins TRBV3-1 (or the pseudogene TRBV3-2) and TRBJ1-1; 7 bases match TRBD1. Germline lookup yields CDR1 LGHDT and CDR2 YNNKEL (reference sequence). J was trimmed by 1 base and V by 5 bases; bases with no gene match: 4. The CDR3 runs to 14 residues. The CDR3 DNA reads TGTGCCAGCAGCGCACAGGGGAGGAACACTGAAGCTTTCTTT. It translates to CASSAQGRNTEAFF.

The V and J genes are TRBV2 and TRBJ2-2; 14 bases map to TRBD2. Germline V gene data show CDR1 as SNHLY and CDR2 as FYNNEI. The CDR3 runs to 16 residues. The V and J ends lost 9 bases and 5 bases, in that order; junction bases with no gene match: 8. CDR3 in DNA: TGTGCCAGAGGACTAGCGGGGGGTGCAGGAACCGGGGAGCTGTTTTTT. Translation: CARGLAGGAGTGELFF.

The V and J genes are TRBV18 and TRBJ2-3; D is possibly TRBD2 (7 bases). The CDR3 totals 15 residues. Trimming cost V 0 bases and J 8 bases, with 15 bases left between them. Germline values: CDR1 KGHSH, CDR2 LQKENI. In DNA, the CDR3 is TGTGCCAGCTCACCACCCCTAGCGGAGGGGGGTACGCAGTATTTT. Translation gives CASSPPLAEGGTQYF.

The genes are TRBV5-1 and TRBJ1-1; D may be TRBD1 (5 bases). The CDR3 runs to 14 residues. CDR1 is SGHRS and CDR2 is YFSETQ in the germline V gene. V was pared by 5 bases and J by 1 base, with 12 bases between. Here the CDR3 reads CASSVQTANTEAFF. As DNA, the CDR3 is TGCGCCAGCAGTGTTCAGACAGCGAACACTGAAGCTTTCTTT.